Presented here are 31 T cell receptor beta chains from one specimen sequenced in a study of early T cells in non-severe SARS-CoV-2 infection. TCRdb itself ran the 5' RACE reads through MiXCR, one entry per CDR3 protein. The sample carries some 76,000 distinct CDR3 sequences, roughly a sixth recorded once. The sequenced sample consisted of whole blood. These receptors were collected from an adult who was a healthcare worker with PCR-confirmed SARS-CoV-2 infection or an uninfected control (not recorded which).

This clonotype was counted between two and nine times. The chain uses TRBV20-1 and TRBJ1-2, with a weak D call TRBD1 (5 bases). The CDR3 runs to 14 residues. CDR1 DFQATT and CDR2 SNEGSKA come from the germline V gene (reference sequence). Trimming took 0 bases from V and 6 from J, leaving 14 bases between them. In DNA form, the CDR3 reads TGCAGTGCTAGAGATCGAGCCAGGGTTGATGGCTACACCTTC. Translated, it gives CSARDRARVDGYTF.

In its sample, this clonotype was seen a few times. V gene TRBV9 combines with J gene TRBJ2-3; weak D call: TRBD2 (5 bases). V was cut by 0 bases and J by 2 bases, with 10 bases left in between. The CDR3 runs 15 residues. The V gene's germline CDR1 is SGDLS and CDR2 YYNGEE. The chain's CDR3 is CASSVGPGFTDTQYF. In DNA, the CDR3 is TGTGCCAGCAGCGTAGGCCCGGGGTTCACAGATACGCAGTATTTT. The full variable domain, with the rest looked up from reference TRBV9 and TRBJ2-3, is DSGVTQTPKHLITATGQRVTLRCSPRSGDLSVYWYQQSLDQGLQFLIQYYNGEERAKGNILERFSAQQFPDLHSELNLSSLELGDSALYFCASSVGPGFTDTQYFGPGTRLTVL.

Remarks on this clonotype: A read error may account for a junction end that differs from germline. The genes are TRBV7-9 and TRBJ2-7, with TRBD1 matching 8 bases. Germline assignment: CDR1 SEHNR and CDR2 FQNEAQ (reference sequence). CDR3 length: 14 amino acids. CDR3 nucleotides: TGTGCCAGCAGCTTAGGAGACAGGGGCCAACCCCCGGACTTC. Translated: CASSLGDRGQPPDF.

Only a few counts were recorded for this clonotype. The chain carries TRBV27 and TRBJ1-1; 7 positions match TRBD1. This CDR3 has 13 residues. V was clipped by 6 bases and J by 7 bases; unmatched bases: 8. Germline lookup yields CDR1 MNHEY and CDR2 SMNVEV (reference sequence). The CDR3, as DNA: TGTGCCAGCAGCCCCAGGGGGTTTGATGAAGCTTTCTTT. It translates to CASSPRGFDEAFF.

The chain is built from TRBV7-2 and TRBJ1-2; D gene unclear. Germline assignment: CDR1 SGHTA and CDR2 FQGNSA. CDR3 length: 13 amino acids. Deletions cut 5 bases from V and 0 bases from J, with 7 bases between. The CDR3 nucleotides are TGTGCCAGCAGCCAAGGGACTAACTATGGCTACACCTTC. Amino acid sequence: CASSQGTNYGYTF.

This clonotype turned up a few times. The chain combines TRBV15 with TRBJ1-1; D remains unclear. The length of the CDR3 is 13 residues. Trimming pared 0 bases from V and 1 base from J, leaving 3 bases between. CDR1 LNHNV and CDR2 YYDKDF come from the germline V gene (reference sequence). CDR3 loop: CATSRERNTEAFF. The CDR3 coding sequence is TGTGCCACCAGCAGAGAGAGGAACACTGAAGCTTTCTTT.

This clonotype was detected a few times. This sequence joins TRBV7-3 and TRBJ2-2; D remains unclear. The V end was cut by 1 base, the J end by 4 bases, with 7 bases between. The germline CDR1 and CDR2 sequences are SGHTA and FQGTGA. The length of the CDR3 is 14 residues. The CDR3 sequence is CASSLMASTGELFF. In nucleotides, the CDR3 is TGTGCCAGCAGCTTAATGGCAAGCACCGGGGAGCTGTTTTTT. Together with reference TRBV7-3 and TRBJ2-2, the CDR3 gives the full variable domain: GAGVSQTPSNKVTEKGKYVELRCDPISGHTALYWYRQSLGQGPEFLIYFQGTGAADDSGLPNDRFFAVRPEGSVSTLKIQRTERGDSAVYLCASSLMASTGELFFGEGSRLTVL.

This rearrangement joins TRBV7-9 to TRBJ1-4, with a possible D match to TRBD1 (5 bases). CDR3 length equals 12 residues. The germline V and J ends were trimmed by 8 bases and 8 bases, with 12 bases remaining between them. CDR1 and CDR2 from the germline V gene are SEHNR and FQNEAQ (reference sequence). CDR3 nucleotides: TGTGCCAGCGGGGGAGCGGGGGAAAAACTGTTTTTT. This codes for CASGGAGEKLFF.

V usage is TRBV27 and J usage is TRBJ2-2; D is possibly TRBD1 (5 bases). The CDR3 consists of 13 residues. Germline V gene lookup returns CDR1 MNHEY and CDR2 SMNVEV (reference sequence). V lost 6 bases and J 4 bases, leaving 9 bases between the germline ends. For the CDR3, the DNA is TGTGCCAGCAGCCGCAGGGTCACCGGGGAGCTGTTTTTT. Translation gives CASSRRVTGELFF.

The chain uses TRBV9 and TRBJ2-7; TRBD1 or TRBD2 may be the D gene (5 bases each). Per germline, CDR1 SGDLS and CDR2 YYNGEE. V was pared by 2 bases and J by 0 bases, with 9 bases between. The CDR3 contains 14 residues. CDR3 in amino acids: CASSVAGTSYEQYF. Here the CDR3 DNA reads TGTGCCAGCAGCGTTGCCGGGACCTCCTACGAGCAGTACTTC.

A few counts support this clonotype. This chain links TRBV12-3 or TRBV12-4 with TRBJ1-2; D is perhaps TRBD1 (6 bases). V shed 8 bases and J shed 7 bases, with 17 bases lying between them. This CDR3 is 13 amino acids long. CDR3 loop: CASGAGALSGYTF. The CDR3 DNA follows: TGTGCCAGCGGGGCGGGGGCGTTGAGTGGCTACACCTTC.

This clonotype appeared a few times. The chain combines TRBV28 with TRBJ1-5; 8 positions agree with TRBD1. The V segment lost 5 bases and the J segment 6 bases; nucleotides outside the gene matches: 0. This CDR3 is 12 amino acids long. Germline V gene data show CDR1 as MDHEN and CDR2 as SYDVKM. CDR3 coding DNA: TGTGCCAGCAGTACAGGGGGTCAGCCCCAGCATTTT. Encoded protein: CASSTGGQPQHF.

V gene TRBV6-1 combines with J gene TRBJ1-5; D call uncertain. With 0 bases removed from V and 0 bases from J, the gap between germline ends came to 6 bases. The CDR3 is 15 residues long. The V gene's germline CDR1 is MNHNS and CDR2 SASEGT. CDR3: CASSEARYSNQPQHF. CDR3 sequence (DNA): TGTGCCAGCAGTGAAGCGCGTTATAGCAATCAGCCCCAGCATTTT.

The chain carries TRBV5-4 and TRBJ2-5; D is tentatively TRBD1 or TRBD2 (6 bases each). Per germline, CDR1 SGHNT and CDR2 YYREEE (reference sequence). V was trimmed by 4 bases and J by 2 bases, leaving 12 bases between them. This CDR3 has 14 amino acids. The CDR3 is CASSGGTTQETQYF. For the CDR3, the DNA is TGTGCCAGCAGCGGCGGGACAACGCAAGAGACCCAGTACTTC.

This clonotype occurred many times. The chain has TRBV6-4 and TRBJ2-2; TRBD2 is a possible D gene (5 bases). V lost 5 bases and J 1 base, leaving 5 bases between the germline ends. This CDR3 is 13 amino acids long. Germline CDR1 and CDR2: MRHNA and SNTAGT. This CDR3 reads CASSSGNTGELFF. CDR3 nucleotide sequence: TGTGCCAGCAGTAGCGGGAACACCGGGGAGCTGTTTTTT.

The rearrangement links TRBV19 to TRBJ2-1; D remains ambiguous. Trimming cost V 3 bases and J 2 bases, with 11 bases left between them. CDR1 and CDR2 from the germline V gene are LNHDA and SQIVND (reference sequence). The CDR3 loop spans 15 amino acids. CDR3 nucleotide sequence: TGTGCCAGTAGTATTGGTGACCAGACCTACAATGAGCAGTTCTTC. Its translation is CASSIGDQTYNEQFF.

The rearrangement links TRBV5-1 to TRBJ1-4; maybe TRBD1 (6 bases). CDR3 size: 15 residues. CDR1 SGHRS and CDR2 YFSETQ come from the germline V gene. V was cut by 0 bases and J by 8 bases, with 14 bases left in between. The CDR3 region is CASSLDGGRREKLFF. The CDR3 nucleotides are TGCGCCAGCAGCTTGGATGGGGGGCGTCGGGAAAAACTGTTTTTT.

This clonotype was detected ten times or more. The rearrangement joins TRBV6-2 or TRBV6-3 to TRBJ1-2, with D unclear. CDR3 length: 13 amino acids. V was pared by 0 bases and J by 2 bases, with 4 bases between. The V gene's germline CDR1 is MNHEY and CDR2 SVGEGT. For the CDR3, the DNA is TGTGCCAGCAGTTACTCCCGGAACTATGGCTACACCTTC. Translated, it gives CASSYSRNYGYTF.

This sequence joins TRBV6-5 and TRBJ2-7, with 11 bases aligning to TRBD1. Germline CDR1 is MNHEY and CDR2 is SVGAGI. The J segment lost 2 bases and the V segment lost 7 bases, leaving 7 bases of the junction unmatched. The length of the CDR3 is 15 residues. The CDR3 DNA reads TGTGCCAGCAAAAGTGGACAGGGGGCTACCTACGAGCAGTACTTC. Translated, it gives CASKSGQGATYEQYF.

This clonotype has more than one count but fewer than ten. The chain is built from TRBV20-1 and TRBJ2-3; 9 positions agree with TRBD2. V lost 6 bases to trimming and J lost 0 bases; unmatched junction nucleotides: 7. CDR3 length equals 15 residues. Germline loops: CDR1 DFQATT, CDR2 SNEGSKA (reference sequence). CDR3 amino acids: CSASTTSGSTDTQYF. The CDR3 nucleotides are TGCAGTGCGAGCACGACTAGCGGAAGCACAGATACGCAGTATTTT.

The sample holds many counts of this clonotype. The CDR3 DNA is TGTGCCAGCAGCAAAGAGGGTCAGGGCCTCAGCTCCTACGAGCAGTACTTC. This gives the protein CASSKEGQGLSSYEQYF. The chain uses TRBV21-1 and TRBJ2-7; the D call TRBD2 from the table was never checked on the DNA. TRBV21-1 is tagged as a pseudogene. This CDR3 has 17 residues.

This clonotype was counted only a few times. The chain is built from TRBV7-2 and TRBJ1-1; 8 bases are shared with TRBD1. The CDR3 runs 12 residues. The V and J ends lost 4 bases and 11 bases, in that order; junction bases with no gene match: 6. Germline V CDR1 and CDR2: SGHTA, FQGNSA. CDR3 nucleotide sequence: TGTGCCAGCAGCTGGGACAGGACCTACGCTTTCTTT. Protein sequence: CASSWDRTYAFF.

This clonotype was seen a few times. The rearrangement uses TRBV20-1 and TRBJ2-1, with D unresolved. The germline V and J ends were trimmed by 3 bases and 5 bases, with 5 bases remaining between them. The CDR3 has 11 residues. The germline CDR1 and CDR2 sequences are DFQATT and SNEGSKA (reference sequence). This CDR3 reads CSARKDNEQFF. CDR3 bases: TGCAGTGCTAGGAAGGACAATGAGCAGTTCTTC.

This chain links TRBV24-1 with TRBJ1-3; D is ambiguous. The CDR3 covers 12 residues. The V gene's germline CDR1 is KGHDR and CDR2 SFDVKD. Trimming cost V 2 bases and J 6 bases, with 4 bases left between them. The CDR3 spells CATSDYTNTIYF. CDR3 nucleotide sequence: TGTGCCACCAGTGATTATACAAACACCATATATTTT.

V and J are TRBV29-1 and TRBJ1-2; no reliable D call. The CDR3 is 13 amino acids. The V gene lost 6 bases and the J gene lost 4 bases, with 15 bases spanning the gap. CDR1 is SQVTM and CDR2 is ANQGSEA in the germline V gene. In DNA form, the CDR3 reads TGCAGCGTGAGGACTCAGGTTGCCTATGGCTACACCTTC. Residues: CSVRTQVAYGYTF.

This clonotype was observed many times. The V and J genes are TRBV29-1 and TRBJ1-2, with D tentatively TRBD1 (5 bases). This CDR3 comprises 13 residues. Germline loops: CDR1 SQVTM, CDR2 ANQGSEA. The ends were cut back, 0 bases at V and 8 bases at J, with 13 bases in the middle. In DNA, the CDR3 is TGCAGCGTTGAAGAGCGAGGGACGTCCGGCTACACCTTC. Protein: CSVEERGTSGYTF.

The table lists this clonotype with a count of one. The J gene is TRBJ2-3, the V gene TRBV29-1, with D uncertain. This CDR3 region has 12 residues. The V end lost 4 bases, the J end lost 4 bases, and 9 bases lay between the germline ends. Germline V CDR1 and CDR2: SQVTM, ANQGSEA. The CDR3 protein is CSVVWRADTQYF. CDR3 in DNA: TGCAGCGTTGTGTGGAGAGCAGATACGCAGTATTTT.

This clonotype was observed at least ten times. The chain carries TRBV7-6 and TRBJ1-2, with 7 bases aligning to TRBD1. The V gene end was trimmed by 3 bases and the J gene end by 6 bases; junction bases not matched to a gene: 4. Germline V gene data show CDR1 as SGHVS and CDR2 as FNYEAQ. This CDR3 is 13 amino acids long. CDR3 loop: CASSFGTADGYTF. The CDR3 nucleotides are TGTGCCAGCAGCTTCGGGACAGCGGATGGCTACACCTTC.

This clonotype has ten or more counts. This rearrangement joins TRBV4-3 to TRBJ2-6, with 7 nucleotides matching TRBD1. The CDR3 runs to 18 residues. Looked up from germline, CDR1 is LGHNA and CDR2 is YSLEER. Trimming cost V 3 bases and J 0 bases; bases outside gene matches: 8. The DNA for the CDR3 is TGCGCCAGCAGCCATGCAGGGGGTCTAAGCTCTGGGGCCAACGTCCTGACTTTC. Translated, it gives CASSHAGGLSSGANVLTF.

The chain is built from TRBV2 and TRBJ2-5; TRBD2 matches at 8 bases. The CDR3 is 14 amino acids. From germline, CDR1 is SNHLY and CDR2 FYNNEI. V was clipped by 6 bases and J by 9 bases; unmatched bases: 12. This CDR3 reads CASRGATAGAPQYF. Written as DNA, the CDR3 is TGTGCCAGCAGGGGCGCAACAGCGGGGGCGCCCCAGTACTTC.

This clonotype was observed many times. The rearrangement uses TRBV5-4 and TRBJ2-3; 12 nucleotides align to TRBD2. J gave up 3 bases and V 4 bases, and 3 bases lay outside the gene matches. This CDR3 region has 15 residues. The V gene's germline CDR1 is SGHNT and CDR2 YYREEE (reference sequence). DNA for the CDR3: TGTGCCAGCAGCGCTGGACTAGCGGGGACAGATACGCAGTATTTT. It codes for CASSAGLAGTDTQYF.